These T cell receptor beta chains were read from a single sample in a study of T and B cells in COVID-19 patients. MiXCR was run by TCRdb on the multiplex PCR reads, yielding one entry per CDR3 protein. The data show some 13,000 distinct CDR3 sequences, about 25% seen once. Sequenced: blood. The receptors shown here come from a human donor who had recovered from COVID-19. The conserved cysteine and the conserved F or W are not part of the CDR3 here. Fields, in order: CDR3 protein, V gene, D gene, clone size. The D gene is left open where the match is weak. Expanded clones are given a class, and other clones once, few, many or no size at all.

cdr3_aa: SVRGTDTQY; v_call: TRBV29-1; d_call: NA; clone_size: medium-sized
cdr3_aa: ATSRGWVREEGVDTEAF; v_call: TRBV15; d_call: NA; clone_size: few
cdr3_aa: SARFTSNQPQH; v_call: TRBV20-1; d_call: NA; clone_size: once
cdr3_aa: ASSSDRTNEQY; v_call: TRBV27; d_call: NA; clone_size: many
cdr3_aa: ATSDSKGLADYNEQF; v_call: TRBV24-1; d_call: TRBD2; clone_size: NA
cdr3_aa: SVDPGGASEQF; v_call: TRBV29-1; d_call: TRBD2; clone_size: medium-sized
cdr3_aa: ASSPTDRAAEQY; v_call: TRBV7-9; d_call: TRBD1; clone_size: NA
cdr3_aa: VSNSPTNTGELF; v_call: TRBV12-3/TRBV12-4; d_call: NA; clone_size: NA
cdr3_aa: ASSFRHTGELF; v_call: TRBV12-3/TRBV12-4; d_call: NA; clone_size: many
cdr3_aa: ASSLVAVRGRSEQY; v_call: TRBV7-9; d_call: TRBD1; clone_size: NA
cdr3_aa: ASSSIQGGSSYEQY; v_call: TRBV11-2; d_call: NA; clone_size: NA
cdr3_aa: ASRRGDNEKLL; v_call: TRBV7-9; d_call: NA; clone_size: NA
cdr3_aa: ASSYTGPGEQF; v_call: TRBV18; d_call: NA; clone_size: many
cdr3_aa: ASSQDVTFSYEQY; v_call: TRBV4-1; d_call: NA; clone_size: NA
cdr3_aa: ASSLIPQGERGYT; v_call: TRBV5-1; d_call: TRBD1; clone_size: NA
cdr3_aa: ASSIGGYQPQH; v_call: TRBV12-3/TRBV12-4; d_call: NA; clone_size: few
cdr3_aa: SATGSHNRNEQF; v_call: TRBV20-1; d_call: NA; clone_size: NA
cdr3_aa: ASSGSGTGIPEQY; v_call: TRBV4-2; d_call: TRBD1; clone_size: NA
cdr3_aa: ASSIWGAGTGELF; v_call: TRBV19; d_call: NA; clone_size: medium-sized
cdr3_aa: AIHPRGGGTAEAF; v_call: TRBV27; d_call: NA; clone_size: NA
cdr3_aa: ASSGSGLRQPQH; v_call: TRBV6-5; d_call: NA; clone_size: many
cdr3_aa: ASSLVTSTGYT; v_call: TRBV5-1; d_call: NA; clone_size: NA
cdr3_aa: ASSTRDRVHEQY; v_call: TRBV27; d_call: TRBD1; clone_size: medium-sized
cdr3_aa: SVSFLGTDTQY; v_call: TRBV29-1; d_call: NA; clone_size: medium-sized
cdr3_aa: ASSPGLAGGYKETQY; v_call: TRBV6-2/TRBV6-3; d_call: TRBD2; clone_size: many